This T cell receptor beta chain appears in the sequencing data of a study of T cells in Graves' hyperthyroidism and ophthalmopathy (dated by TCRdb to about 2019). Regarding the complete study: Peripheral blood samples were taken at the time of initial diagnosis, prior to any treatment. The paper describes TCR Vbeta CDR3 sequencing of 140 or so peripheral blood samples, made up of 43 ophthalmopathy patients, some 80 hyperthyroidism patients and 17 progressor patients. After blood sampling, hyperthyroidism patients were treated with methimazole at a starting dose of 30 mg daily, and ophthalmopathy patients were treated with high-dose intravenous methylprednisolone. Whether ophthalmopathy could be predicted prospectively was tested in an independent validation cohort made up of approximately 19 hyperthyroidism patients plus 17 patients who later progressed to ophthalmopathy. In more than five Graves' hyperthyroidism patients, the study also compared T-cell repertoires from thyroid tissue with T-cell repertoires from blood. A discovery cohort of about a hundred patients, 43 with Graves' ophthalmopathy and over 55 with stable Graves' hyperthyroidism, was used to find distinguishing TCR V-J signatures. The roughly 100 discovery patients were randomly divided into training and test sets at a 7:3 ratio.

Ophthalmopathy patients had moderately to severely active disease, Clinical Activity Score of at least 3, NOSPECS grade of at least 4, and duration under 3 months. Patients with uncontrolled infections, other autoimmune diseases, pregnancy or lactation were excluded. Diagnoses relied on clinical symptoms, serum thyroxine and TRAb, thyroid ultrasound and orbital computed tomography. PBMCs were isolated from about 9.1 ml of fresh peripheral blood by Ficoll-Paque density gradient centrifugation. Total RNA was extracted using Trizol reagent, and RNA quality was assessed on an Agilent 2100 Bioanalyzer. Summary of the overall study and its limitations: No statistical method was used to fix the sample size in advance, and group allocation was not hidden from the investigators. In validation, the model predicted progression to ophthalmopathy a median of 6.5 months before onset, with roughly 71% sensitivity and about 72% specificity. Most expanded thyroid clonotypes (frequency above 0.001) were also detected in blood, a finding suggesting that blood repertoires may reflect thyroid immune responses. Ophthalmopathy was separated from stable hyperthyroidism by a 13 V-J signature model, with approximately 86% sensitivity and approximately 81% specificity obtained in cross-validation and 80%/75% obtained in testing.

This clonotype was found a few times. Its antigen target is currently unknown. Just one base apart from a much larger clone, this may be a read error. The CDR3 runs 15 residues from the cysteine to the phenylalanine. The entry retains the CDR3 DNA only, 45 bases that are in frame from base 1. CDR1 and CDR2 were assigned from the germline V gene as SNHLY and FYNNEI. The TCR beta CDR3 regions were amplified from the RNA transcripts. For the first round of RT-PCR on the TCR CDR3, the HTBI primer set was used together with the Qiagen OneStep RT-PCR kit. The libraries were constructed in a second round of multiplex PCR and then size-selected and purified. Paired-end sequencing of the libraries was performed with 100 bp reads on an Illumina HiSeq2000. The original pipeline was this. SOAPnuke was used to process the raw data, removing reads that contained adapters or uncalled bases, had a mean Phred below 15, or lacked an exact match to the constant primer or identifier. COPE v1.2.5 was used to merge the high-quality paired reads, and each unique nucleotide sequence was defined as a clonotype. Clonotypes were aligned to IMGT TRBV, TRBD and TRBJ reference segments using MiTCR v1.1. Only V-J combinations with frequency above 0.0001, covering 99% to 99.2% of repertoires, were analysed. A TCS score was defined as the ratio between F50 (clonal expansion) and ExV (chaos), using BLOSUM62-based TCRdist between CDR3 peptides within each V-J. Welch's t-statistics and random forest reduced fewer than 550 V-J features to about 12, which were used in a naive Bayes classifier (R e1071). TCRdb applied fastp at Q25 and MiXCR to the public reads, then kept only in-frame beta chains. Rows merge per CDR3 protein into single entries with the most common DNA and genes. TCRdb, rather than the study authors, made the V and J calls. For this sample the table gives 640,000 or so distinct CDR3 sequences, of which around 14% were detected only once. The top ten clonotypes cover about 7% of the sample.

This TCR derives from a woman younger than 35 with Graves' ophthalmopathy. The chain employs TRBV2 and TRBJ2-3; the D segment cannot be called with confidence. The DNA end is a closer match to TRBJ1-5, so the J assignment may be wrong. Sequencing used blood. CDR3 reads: CASSESRLAPDTQHF. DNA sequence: TGTGCCAGCAGTGAATCGAGACTAGCTCCGGATACGCAGCATTTT.